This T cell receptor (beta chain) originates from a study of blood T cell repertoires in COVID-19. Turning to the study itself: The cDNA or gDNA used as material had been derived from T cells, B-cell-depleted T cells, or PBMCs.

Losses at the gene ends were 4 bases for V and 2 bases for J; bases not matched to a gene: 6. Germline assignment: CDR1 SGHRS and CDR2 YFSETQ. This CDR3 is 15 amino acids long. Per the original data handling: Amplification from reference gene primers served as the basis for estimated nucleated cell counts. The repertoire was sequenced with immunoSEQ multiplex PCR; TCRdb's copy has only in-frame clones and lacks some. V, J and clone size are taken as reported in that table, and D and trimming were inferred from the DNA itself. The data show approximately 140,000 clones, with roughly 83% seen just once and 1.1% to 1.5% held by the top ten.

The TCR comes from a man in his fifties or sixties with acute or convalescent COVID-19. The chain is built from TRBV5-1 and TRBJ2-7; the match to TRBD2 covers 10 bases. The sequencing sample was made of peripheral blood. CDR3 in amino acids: CASSIRAGGAYEQYF. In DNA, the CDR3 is TGCGCCAGCAGCATAAGAGCGGGAGGGGCCTACGAGCAGTACTTC.